The 15 T cell receptor beta chains below come from one sample, sequenced in a study of regulatory T cells in long-lasting Graves disease. Relying on iRepertoire HTBI primers and Arm-PCR of CDR3 regions, the team built TCR beta libraries. TCRdb recomputed calls from the multiplex PCR reads with MiXCR, one row per CDR3 protein. The sample lists around 460,000 distinct CDR3 sequences; around 13% were seen once. The time point denotes: newly diagnosed GD, antithyroid drugs for less than 3 months. RNA isolated from PBMCs was used to make the TCR library. This sample also belongs to another study, concerning T cells in Graves' hyperthyroidism and ophthalmopathy.

The sample here was peripheral blood mononuclear cells (PBMCs), taken at new diagnosis, from a patient treated with antithyroid drugs. The receptors here all came from a woman aged 50 to 60 with Graves disease.

This chain links TRBV20-1 with TRBJ2-1; the D is unclear. This CDR3 spans 16 amino acids. V dropped 1 base and J dropped 2 bases, with 15 bases sitting between them. Per the germline V gene, CDR1 is DFQATT and CDR2 is SNEGSKA (reference sequence). The CDR3 loop is CSARVGWAPAYNEQFF. The CDR3 coding sequence is TGCAGTGCTAGAGTGGGTTGGGCGCCAGCCTACAATGAGCAGTTCTTC.

This clonotype was seen many times. This chain joins TRBV7-8 and TRBJ2-5; no firm D call. The CDR3 extends over 18 amino acids. The ends were cut back, 1 base at V and 2 bases at J, with 20 bases in the middle. The germline CDR1 and CDR2 sequences are SGHVS and FQNEAQ. The CDR3 spells CASSLDFSAPALQETQYF. As DNA, the CDR3 is TGTGCCAGCAGCTTAGACTTCTCGGCGCCGGCATTACAAGAGACCCAGTACTTC. Using reference TRBV7-8 and TRBJ2-5 for the parts outside the CDR3, the full variable domain is GAGVSQSPRYKVAKRGQDVALRCDPISGHVSLFWYQQALGQGPEFLTYFQNEAQLDKSGLPSDRFFAERPEGSVSTLKIQRTQQEDSAVYLCASSLDFSAPALQETQYFGPGTRLLVL.

The chain carries TRBV29-1 and TRBJ1-1, with D perhaps TRBD1 (5 bases). This CDR3 region has 12 residues. Between the trimmed V and J ends, which lost 4 bases and 5 bases, there was a span of 11 bases. Germline V gene sequence: CDR1 SQVTM, CDR2 ANQGSEA. This CDR3 reads CSVAFGGTEAFF. DNA for the CDR3: TGCAGCGTTGCCTTCGGGGGAACTGAAGCTTTCTTT.

In DNA, the CDR3 is TGTGCCAGCAGTTTCGAACAGGGGACGACCCAGTACTTC. Translating gives CASSFEQGTTQYF. The rearrangement uses TRBV12-3 or TRBV12-4 and TRBJ2-5, with 7 bases lining up with TRBD1. The CDR3 length is 13 residues. V lost 3 bases, J lost 7 bases, and 5 bases stayed unmatched.

This clonotype appeared a few times. V usage is TRBV5-5 and J usage is TRBJ2-7; 7 nucleotides agree with TRBD1. This CDR3 is built from 14 residues. The J segment lost 2 bases and the V segment lost 4 bases, leaving 6 bases of the junction unmatched. Germline assignment: CDR1 SGHKS and CDR2 YYEKEE (reference sequence). The CDR3 is CASSQGQLAYEQYF. For the CDR3, the DNA is TGTGCCAGCAGCCAGGGACAGTTGGCCTACGAGCAGTACTTC.

Written as DNA, the CDR3 is TGTGCCAGCTCACCTACTAGCGGGGTACAAGAGACCCAGTACTTC. This gives the protein CASSPTSGVQETQYF. V gene TRBV18 combines with J gene TRBJ2-5; 10 nucleotides agree with TRBD2. Germline lookup yields CDR1 KGHSH and CDR2 LQKENI. Unmatched junction bases numbered 3, after V lost 3 bases and J lost 2 bases. The CDR3 has 15 amino acids.

This clonotype has just a few counts. V and J are TRBV7-3 and TRBJ1-1; D is unclear. The CDR3 is 16 amino acids. CDR1 and CDR2 (germline): SGHTA, FQGTGA. Trimming took 0 bases from V and 0 from J, leaving 11 bases between them. CDR3 in amino acids: CASSLTGNRVNTEAFF. DNA for the CDR3: TGTGCCAGCAGCTTAACCGGGAATCGAGTGAACACTGAAGCTTTCTTT.

This clonotype was counted ten times or more. V and J are TRBV28 and TRBJ2-1; 10 positions match TRBD2. V shed 1 base, J shed 9 bases, and the junction held 6 bases outside the gene matches. There are 15 residues in the CDR3. CDR1 and CDR2 (germline): MDHEN, SYDVKM. In nucleotides, the CDR3 is TGTGCCAGCAGTTTATCCCTAGCGGGAGTTACTGAGCAGTTCTTC. Amino acids: CASSLSLAGVTEQFF.

This clonotype was counted a few times. The V and J genes are TRBV10-3 and TRBJ2-7; TRBD1 agrees at 8 bases. The V segment lost 5 bases and the J segment 3 bases; nucleotides outside the gene matches: 12. Germline V gives CDR1 ENHRY, CDR2 SYGVKD. This CDR3 spans 16 amino acids. CDR3 nucleotide sequence: TGTGCCATCAGTCCCTTTGGACAGGGCGAATACTACGAGCAGTACTTC. Its translation: CAISPFGQGEYYEQYF.

This clonotype was seen more than once but under ten times. As DNA, the CDR3 is TGTGCCAGCAGCTTGTCGGAGCTCAATGAGCAGTTCTTC. Amino acid sequence: CASSLSELNEQFF. The chain recombines TRBV7-3 with TRBJ2-1; D gene ambiguous. CDR1 SGHTA and CDR2 FQGTGA come from the germline V gene. The CDR3 consists of 13 residues. Trimming removed 3 bases from V and 6 bases from J, with 9 bases in between.

This clonotype showed up many times. The rearrangement joins TRBV18 to TRBJ2-1; 8 nucleotides agree with TRBD2. Germline V gene lookup returns CDR1 KGHSH and CDR2 LQKENI. There are 16 residues in the CDR3. V was pared by 8 bases and J by 3 bases, with 12 bases of the junction left unmatched. The CDR3 sequence: CASTMAAGDVYNEQFF. The CDR3 bases are TGTGCCAGCACCATGGCAGCGGGAGATGTCTACAATGAGCAGTTCTTC.

The chain is built from TRBV7-9 and TRBJ2-1; 11 nucleotides align to TRBD2. The CDR3 length is 20 residues. Per germline, CDR1 SEHNR and CDR2 FQNEAQ (reference sequence). J was trimmed by 1 base and V by 2 bases; bases with no gene match: 13. The CDR3 region is CASSLTSRPSGRKSYNEQFF. Written as DNA, the CDR3 is TGTGCCAGCAGCTTAACCTCCCGGCCTAGCGGGAGGAAATCCTACAATGAGCAGTTCTTC.

Regarding this clonotype: The CDR3 end shows no conserved phenylalanine or tryptophan, and so a read error is likely. The chain recombines TRBV5-1 with TRBJ2-1; D tentatively reads TRBD1 or TRBD2 (5 bases each). The V end was cut by 0 bases, the J end by 0 bases, with 7 bases between. Per the germline V gene, CDR1 is SGHRS and CDR2 is YFSETQ. The CDR3 is 15 residues long. This chain's CDR3 is CASSLEGSSYNEQFS. The CDR3 DNA sequence: TGCGCCAGCAGCTTGGAGGGGAGCTCCTACAATGAGCAGTTCTCC.

This clonotype was seen repeatedly, ten times or more. The chain carries TRBV19 and TRBJ2-3, with a possible D match to TRBD2 (5 bases). CDR1 and CDR2 (germline): LNHDA, SQIVND (reference sequence). Trimming pared 8 bases from V and 3 bases from J, leaving 15 bases between. The CDR3 totals 14 residues. CDR3 sequence reads: CASRRPGGTDTQYF. CDR3 coding DNA: TGTGCCAGTCGAAGGCCCGGAGGTACAGATACGCAGTATTTT. Variable domain in full (rest from reference TRBV19 and TRBJ2-3): DGGITQSPKYLFRKEGQNVTLSCEQNLNHDAMYWYRQDPGQGLRLIYYSQIVNDFQKGDIAEGYSVSREKKESFPLTVTSAQKNPTAFYLCASRRPGGTDTQYFGPGTRLTVL.

This clonotype was detected many times. This chain links TRBV7-8 with TRBJ2-3, with 11 bases identical to TRBD2. The CDR3 loop spans 14 amino acids. Trimming at V came to 10 bases and at J to 2 bases, leaving 5 bases not matched to a gene. Germline CDR1 reads SGHVS; CDR2 reads FQNEAQ. The CDR3 protein is CATSGLAVTDTQYF. As DNA, the CDR3 is TGTGCCACCTCGGGACTAGCGGTCACAGATACGCAGTATTTT.